These T cell receptor beta chains were read from a single sample in a study of T cells after yellow fever vaccination. Using its own MiXCR run on the 5' RACE reads, TCRdb lists one record per CDR3 protein. This table has about 210,000 distinct CDR3 sequences, approximately 3% appearing once. Specimen: CD4+ T cells sorted from PBMCs, collected 10 days after the yellow fever booster vaccination. The receptors were sampled from a man in his late teens or twenties who received the YFV17D yellow fever vaccine. Both conserved end residues are part of each CDR3. Fields, in order: CDR3 DNA, CDR3 protein, clone size, V gene, D gene, J gene. A D gene is named only where the DNA matches it firmly. Clone sizes are given selectively: once, few, many, or a class where the clone is expanded.

DNA: TGCAGTGCTACAGGGAGGGGGGTACTAGATACGCAGTATTTT
CDR3: CSATGRGVLDTQYF
size: few
V: TRBV20-1
D: -
J: TRBJ2-3

DNA: TGTGCCAGCAGCCAATTTCTCGGGAACACTGAAGCTTTCTTT
CDR3: CASSQFLGNTEAFF
size: many
V: TRBV3-1
D: -
J: TRBJ1-1

DNA: TGTGCCAGCACCCCAAGGCCCCAGCATTTT
CDR3: CASTPRPQHF
size: few
V: TRBV7-8
D: -
J: TRBJ1-5

DNA: TGTGCCAGCAGCCCTTTAGCGGGGGACCACAATGAGCAGTTCTTC
CDR3: CASSPLAGDHNEQFF
size: many
V: TRBV11-2
D: TRBD2
J: TRBJ2-1

DNA: TGTGCCAGCAGCGTAAACAGGGGGCGGGGACCGAACACCGGGGAGCTGTTTTTT
CDR3: CASSVNRGRGPNTGELFF
size: -
V: TRBV7-8
D: TRBD1
J: TRBJ2-2

DNA: TGTGCCAGCTCCATCGGACAGGGGATGGGGAGGAACACTGAAGCTTTCTTT
CDR3: CASSIGQGMGRNTEAFF
size: -
V: TRBV18
D: TRBD1
J: TRBJ1-1

DNA: TGTGCCAGCAGCTTTAAGCGGACTAGCGGGGGGCCGAGCACAGATACGCAGTATTTT
CDR3: CASSFKRTSGGPSTDTQYF
size: -
V: TRBV7-2
D: TRBD2
J: TRBJ2-3

DNA: TGTGCCAGCAGCTTCGCGGGGGGGCGTGGAGATCATACGCAGTATTTT
CDR3: CASSFAGGRGDHTQYF
size: many
V: TRBV7-2
D: TRBD2
J: TRBJ2-3

DNA: TGCGCCAGCAGTCCGGGACTCTCCTACGAGCAGTACTTC
CDR3: CASSPGLSYEQYF
size: many
V: TRBV5-1
D: -
J: TRBJ2-7

DNA: TGTGCCAGCAGTGAATTTCGGGGGGGCACAGATACGCAGTATTTT
CDR3: CASSEFRGGTDTQYF
size: few
V: TRBV25-1
D: TRBD2
J: TRBJ2-3

DNA: TGTGCCAGCGGGCCATGGGGGGGTCGTCAGCCCCAGCATTTT
CDR3: CASGPWGGRQPQHF
size: -
V: TRBV27
D: -
J: TRBJ1-5

DNA: TGCAGCGTTTCAGCATGGGTCAACACTGAAGCTTTCTTT
CDR3: CSVSAWVNTEAFF
size: -
V: TRBV29-1
D: -
J: TRBJ1-1

DNA: TGCAGTGCTAGAGGCGTTAGCTGGGAGCAGTTCTTC
CDR3: CSARGVSWEQFF
size: many
V: TRBV20-1
D: -
J: TRBJ2-1

DNA: TGTGCCAGCGTTCTAGGGGTGTCGAACTATGGCTACACCTTC
CDR3: CASVLGVSNYGYTF
size: few
V: TRBV12-3/TRBV12-4
D: -
J: TRBJ1-2

DNA: TGCAGCACCTCCTGGGGGGGCGAAGGCGAGCAGTACTTC
CDR3: CSTSWGGEGEQYF
size: many
V: TRBV29-1
D: -
J: TRBJ2-7

DNA: TGCAGTGCTAGCGAGGTCGTAGCGGGGGGACGAGATACGCAGTATTTT
CDR3: CSASEVVAGGRDTQYF
size: many
V: TRBV20-1
D: TRBD2
J: TRBJ2-3

DNA: TGCAGTGCTGGGGGGACTAGCGGGGGAAAAACCGGGGAGCTGTTTTTT
CDR3: CSAGGTSGGKTGELFF
size: -
V: TRBV20-1
D: TRBD2
J: TRBJ2-2

DNA: TGCGCCAGCAGCTTGGGGACTAGCGGAGATACGCAGTATTTT
CDR3: CASSLGTSGDTQYF
size: many
V: TRBV5-1
D: TRBD2
J: TRBJ2-3

DNA: TGTGCCAGCAGCTTGCTCGGGGGGTTGAAGGGAAACATTCAGTACTTC
CDR3: CASSLLGGLKGNIQYF
size: few
V: TRBV7-8
D: TRBD2
J: TRBJ2-4

DNA: TGTGCCAGCAGCCAAGATCACGGGGTTGTGGAAGAGACCCAGTACTTC
CDR3: CASSQDHGVVEETQYF
size: many
V: TRBV3-2
D: -
J: TRBJ2-5

DNA: TGCAGTGCTAGAATGGGACAGGGTTATTCTGAAGCTTTCTTT
CDR3: CSARMGQGYSEAFF
size: many
V: TRBV20-1
D: TRBD1
J: TRBJ1-1

DNA: TGCAGTGCTAGAAAGGGTAGCGGGGGCTACGAGCAGTACTTC
CDR3: CSARKGSGGYEQYF
size: -
V: TRBV20-1
D: TRBD2
J: TRBJ2-7

DNA: TGTGCCACCAGCAGAGAGGGGCGACTTGATCAGCCCCAGCATTTT
CDR3: CATSREGRLDQPQHF
size: many
V: TRBV15
D: -
J: TRBJ1-5

DNA: TGTGCCTGGCGCTCCCTCACAGGAAACTCACCCCTCCACTTT
CDR3: CAWRSLTGNSPLHF
size: -
V: TRBV30
D: -
J: TRBJ1-6

DNA: TGTGCCACCAGTGATCCTAGCGGGGGGGACAATGAGCAGTTCTTC
CDR3: CATSDPSGGDNEQFF
size: -
V: TRBV24-1
D: TRBD2
J: TRBJ2-1

DNA: TGCGCCAGCAGCCTTCAAACTGGGGCCAACGTCCTGACTTTC
CDR3: CASSLQTGANVLTF
size: -
V: TRBV5-1
D: -
J: TRBJ2-6

DNA: TGTGCCACCAGTGATGCCGGGACGGCTTCTAACTATGGCTACACCTTC
CDR3: CATSDAGTASNYGYTF
size: many
V: TRBV24-1
D: -
J: TRBJ1-2

DNA: TGCAGTGCTCTCCAACAGGAGAGCTCTGGAAACACCATATATTTT
CDR3: CSALQQESSGNTIYF
size: few
V: TRBV20-1
D: -
J: TRBJ1-3

DNA: TGCGCCAGCAGGACCGGGGAGATGGGGGAGCTGTTTTTT
CDR3: CASRTGEMGELFF
size: many
V: TRBV5-1
D: -
J: TRBJ2-2

DNA: TGTGCCAGCAGCTTAGTTGCAGGGATAAATTCACCCCTCCACTTT
CDR3: CASSLVAGINSPLHF
size: few
V: TRBV7-2
D: -
J: TRBJ1-6

DNA: TGTGCCAGCAGCCACCAGAAGCGGATCCAAGAGACCCAGTACTTC
CDR3: CASSHQKRIQETQYF
size: many
V: TRBV7-2
D: -
J: TRBJ2-5

DNA: TGTGCCAGCTCACCCCCCGGGACAGGGGGCCACGAGCAGTACTTC
CDR3: CASSPPGTGGHEQYF
size: few
V: TRBV18
D: TRBD1
J: TRBJ2-7

DNA: TGCGCCAGCAGCCCGGGCGAACGTTTCTACGAGCAGTACTTC
CDR3: CASSPGERFYEQYF
size: many
V: TRBV4-1
D: -
J: TRBJ2-7

DNA: TGCAGTGCTTCCGGGACAGAAGGGGATTCCTACAATGAGCAGTTCTTC
CDR3: CSASGTEGDSYNEQFF
size: many
V: TRBV20-1
D: TRBD1
J: TRBJ2-1

DNA: TGTGCCAGCAGTTACACGCAGGGGTACACCGGGGAGCTGTTTTTT
CDR3: CASSYTQGYTGELFF
size: few
V: TRBV6-5
D: -
J: TRBJ2-2

DNA: TGTGCCATAAGTATCCGGGACAGGGGGCTTTCGAATGAGCAGTTCTTC
CDR3: CAISIRDRGLSNEQFF
size: many
V: TRBV10-3
D: TRBD1
J: TRBJ2-1

DNA: TGTGCCAGCAGCCCGACTAGCGCATCAGTCCTTAGCACAGATACGCAGTATTTT
CDR3: CASSPTSASVLSTDTQYF
size: few
V: TRBV9
D: TRBD2
J: TRBJ2-3

DNA: TGTGCCAGCAGGCCTAGCGGGGGGGGCAAAAACATTCAGTACTTC
CDR3: CASRPSGGGKNIQYF
size: many
V: TRBV12-3/TRBV12-4
D: TRBD2
J: TRBJ2-4

DNA: TGTGCCAGCAGCCCCCAGGGGGCCTTGGATGGCTACACCTTC
CDR3: CASSPQGALDGYTF
size: many
V: TRBV7-2
D: TRBD1
J: TRBJ1-2

DNA: TGTGCCAGCAGCCAGGACAGGGGGAAGGCCCAGTACTTC
CDR3: CASSQDRGKAQYF
size: many
V: TRBV7-2
D: TRBD1
J: TRBJ2-5

DNA: TGTGCCAGCAGACTATATAACAGGGGGATCTATAATTCACCCCTCCACTTT
CDR3: CASRLYNRGIYNSPLHF
size: many
V: TRBV12-3/TRBV12-4
D: TRBD1
J: TRBJ1-6

DNA: TGTGCCAGCAGCTTATATGGGGGGAGCACAGATACGCAGTATTTT
CDR3: CASSLYGGSTDTQYF
size: many
V: TRBV7-9
D: -
J: TRBJ2-3

DNA: TGTGCCAGCAGCTTTAGGGGTTCGAGGGAGCAGTACTTC
CDR3: CASSFRGSREQYF
size: few
V: TRBV11-2
D: -
J: TRBJ2-7

DNA: TGCGCCAGCAGCCATCGCCTCGGGGAGTCAAAGACCCAGTACTTC
CDR3: CASSHRLGESKTQYF
size: few
V: TRBV4-1
D: -
J: TRBJ2-5

DNA: TGTGCCAGCAGCTTGGCTAGCGGGGGAAGACTCCAAGAGACCCAGTACTTC
CDR3: CASSLASGGRLQETQYF
size: -
V: TRBV5-4
D: TRBD2
J: TRBJ2-5

DNA: TGCGCCAGCACCTACGGGACAGCCTTGGTTGAGACCCAGTACTTC
CDR3: CASTYGTALVETQYF
size: many
V: TRBV5-1
D: TRBD1
J: TRBJ2-5

DNA: TGCGCCAGCAGCTTGGGAGGACAGGGGATCAACGAGCAGTACTTC
CDR3: CASSLGGQGINEQYF
size: many
V: TRBV5-1
D: TRBD1
J: TRBJ2-7

DNA: TGTGCCAGCAGCCAATCGGACAGGGGAGAGACCCAGTACTTC
CDR3: CASSQSDRGETQYF
size: -
V: TRBV3-1
D: TRBD1
J: TRBJ2-5

DNA: TGTGCCATTAAGTGGGGGCCTGGTTCACCCCTCCACTTT
CDR3: CAIKWGPGSPLHF
size: many
V: TRBV10-3
D: -
J: TRBJ1-6

DNA: TGCGCCAGCAGCTTGATGCCAGGGTCTGCTCAGCCCCAGCATTTT
CDR3: CASSLMPGSAQPQHF
size: -
V: TRBV5-1
D: -
J: TRBJ1-5

DNA: TGTGCCAGCAGCACCGGGGGGGCGGCTGATACGCAGTATTTT
CDR3: CASSTGGAADTQYF
size: many
V: TRBV7-2
D: TRBD2
J: TRBJ2-3

DNA: TGTGCCAGCAATCGGGACAGGGGGCGTTCGAAGCCCCAGCATTTT
CDR3: CASNRDRGRSKPQHF
size: many
V: TRBV5-8
D: TRBD1
J: TRBJ1-5

DNA: TGTGCCAGCAGCCAGAGGAGACAGGGTCGCTACGAGCAGTACTTC
CDR3: CASSQRRQGRYEQYF
size: many
V: TRBV16
D: TRBD1
J: TRBJ2-7

DNA: TGTGCCAGCAGCGGGAACTGGAACACTGAAGCTTTCTTT
CDR3: CASSGNWNTEAFF
size: few
V: TRBV7-2
D: -
J: TRBJ1-1

DNA: TGCAGTGCTAGGGGACAGACAAGGAACACTGAAGCTTTCTTT
CDR3: CSARGQTRNTEAFF
size: few
V: TRBV20-1
D: TRBD1
J: TRBJ1-1

DNA: TGTGCCAGCAGCCGGCAGGGACAGGTTCCAGGAACTGGGGCCAACGTCCTGACTTTC
CDR3: CASSRQGQVPGTGANVLTF
size: few
V: TRBV7-2
D: TRBD1
J: TRBJ2-6

DNA: TGTGCCAGCAGCTCGAACAGGGGCACTGAAGCTTTCTTT
CDR3: CASSSNRGTEAFF
size: many
V: TRBV11-2
D: TRBD1
J: TRBJ1-1